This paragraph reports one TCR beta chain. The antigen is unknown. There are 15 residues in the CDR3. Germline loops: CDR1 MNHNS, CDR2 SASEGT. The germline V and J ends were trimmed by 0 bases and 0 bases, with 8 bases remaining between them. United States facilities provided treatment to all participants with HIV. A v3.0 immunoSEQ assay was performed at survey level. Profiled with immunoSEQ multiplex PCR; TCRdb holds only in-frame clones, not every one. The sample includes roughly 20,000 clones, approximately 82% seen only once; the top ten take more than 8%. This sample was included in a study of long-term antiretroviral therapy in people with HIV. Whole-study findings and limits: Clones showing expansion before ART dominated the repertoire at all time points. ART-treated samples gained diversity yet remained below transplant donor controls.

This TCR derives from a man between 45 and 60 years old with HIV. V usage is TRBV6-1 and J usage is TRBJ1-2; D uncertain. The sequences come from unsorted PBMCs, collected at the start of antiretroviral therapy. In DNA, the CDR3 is TGTGCCAGCAGTGAAGCTCCCCCCTCTAACTATGGCTACACCTTC. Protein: CASSEAPPSNYGYTF.